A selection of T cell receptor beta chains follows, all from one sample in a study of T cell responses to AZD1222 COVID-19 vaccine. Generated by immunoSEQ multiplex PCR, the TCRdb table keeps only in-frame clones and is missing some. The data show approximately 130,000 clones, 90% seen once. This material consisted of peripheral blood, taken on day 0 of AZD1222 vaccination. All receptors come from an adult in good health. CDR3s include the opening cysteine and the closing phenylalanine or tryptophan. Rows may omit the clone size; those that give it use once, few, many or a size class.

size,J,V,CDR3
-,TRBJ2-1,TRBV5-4,CASSVWTSGEQFF
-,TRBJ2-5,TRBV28,CASSLVETQYF
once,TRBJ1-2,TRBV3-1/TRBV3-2,CASSRRGGNYGYTF
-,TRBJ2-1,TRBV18,CASSLGLVENEQFF
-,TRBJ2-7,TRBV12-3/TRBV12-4,CASSSGPNYEQYF
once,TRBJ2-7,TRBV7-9,CASSPSNYEQYF
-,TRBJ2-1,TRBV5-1,CASSLDPGLAYNEQFF
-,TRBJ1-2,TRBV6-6,CASSYSGDYGYTF
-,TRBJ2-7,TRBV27,CASSQLAGVYEQYF
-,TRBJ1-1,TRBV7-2,CASSLAESWIMNTEAFF
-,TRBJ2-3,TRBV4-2,CASSQEGSQGDTQYF
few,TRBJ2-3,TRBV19,CASSLLTGTDTQYF
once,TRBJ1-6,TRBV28,CASSLYYRNPEARPLHF
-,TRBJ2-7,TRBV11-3,CASSVGGGPYEQYF
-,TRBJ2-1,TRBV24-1,CATSDFPTSGRVHEQFF
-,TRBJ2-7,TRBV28,CASSLQNYEQYF
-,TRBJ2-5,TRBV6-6,CASSRTGGETQYF
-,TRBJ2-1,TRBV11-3,CASSPEGSYNEQFF
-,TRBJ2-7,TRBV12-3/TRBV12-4,CASSTFYEQYF
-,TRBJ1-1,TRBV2,CASSQWGGMNTEAFF
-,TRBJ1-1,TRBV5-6,CASSLLAGGNTEAFF
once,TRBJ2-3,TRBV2,CASSRRGTGDTQYF
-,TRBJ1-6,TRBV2,CASSEFGREPSPLHF
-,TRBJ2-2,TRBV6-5,CASSKTGGSTGELFF
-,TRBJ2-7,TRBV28,CASSLGKTSSYASEQYF
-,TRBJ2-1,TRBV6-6,CASSYTYGSGRAGGYNEQFF
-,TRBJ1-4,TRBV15,CATSRDRIGGYEKLFF
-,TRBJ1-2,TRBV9,CASSVESVGLRGYTF
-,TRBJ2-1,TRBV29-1,CSAIAGGAYNEQFF
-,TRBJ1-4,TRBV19,CASSTGRATNEKLFF
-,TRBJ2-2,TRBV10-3,CAISGTGNTGELFF
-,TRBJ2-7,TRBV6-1,CASSEAPAGGDEQYF
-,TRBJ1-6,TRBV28,CASMSGPGNSPLHF
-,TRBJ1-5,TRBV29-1,CSGRGAQPQHF
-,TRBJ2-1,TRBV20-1,CSASGGGHEQFF
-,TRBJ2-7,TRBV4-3,CASSQEPNRVEYF
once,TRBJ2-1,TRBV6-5,CASSYSPSYNEQFF
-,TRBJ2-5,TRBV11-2,CASSLGRTSGRAVETQYF
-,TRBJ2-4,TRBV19,CASSMVAGGGQNIQYF
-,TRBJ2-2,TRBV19,CASRTGGAGELFF
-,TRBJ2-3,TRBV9,CASSVGTGPTDTQYF
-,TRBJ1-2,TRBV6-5,CASTLAQGHYGYTF
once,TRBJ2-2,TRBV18,CASSPGDRSTGELFF
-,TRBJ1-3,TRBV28,CASSLIQGATSGNTIYF
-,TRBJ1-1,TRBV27,CASRRGDNLATEAFF
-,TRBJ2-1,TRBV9,CASSVKGGQAKNEQFF
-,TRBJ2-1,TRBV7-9,CASSLEGQGSTEQFF
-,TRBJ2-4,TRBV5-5,CAQQGAKNIQYF
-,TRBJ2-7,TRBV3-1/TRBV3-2,CASSPNRYEQYF
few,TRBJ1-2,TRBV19,CASSRTYYGYTF
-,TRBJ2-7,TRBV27,CASLPDGARLGEQYF
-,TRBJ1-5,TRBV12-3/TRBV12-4,CASSLQGIQPQHF
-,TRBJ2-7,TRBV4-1,CASSQGPSGSREQYF
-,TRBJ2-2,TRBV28,CASAQRGELFF
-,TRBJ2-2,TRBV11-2,CASSGSGKTGELFF
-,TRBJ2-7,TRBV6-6,CASSPAQGSYEQYF
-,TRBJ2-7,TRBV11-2,CASSLRETLGIRPYEQYF
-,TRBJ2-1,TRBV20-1,CSAGQYNEQFF
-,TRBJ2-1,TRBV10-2,CASSEFSGSRFDEQFF
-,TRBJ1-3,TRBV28,CASSFRTGWSNTIYF